This T cell receptor beta chain originates from a study of CD4+ T cells in melanoma. Findings and limits, study-wide: CD8+ T cell, macrophage and B cell function reportedly correlated with neoantigen-specific CD4+ T cells. Diverse differentiation states were reported for melanoma neoantigen-specific CD4+ T cells.

A remark on this clone: The antigen remains undetermined.

The assay was immunoSEQ multiplex PCR, and TCRdb's table has in-frame clones only and misses some. Altogether around 50,000 clones are present, 80% to 90% being singletons, with the ten largest covering around 11%. This clonotype originated in a human donor with melanoma. Sequenced sample: peripheral blood.

The CDR3 bases are TGTGCCAGCAGCTTTAAGGAGGGGGGGCCCTTAACCATGAACACTGAAGCTTTCTTT. The encoded protein is CASSFKEGGPLTMNTEAFF. The chain is built from TRBV7-9 and TRBJ1-1; possibly TRBD1 for D (6 bases). CDR1 is SEHNR and CDR2 is FQNEAQ in the germline V gene (reference sequence). The CDR3 has 19 residues. Between the trimmed V and J ends, which lost 3 bases and 0 bases, there was a span of 23 bases.